A selection of T cell receptor beta chains follows, all from one sample in a study of cytomegalovirus exposure and HLA in healthy donors. Here immunoSEQ multiplex PCR was the method, and the copy in TCRdb shows in-frame clones only, minus some. The table records 150,000 to 200,000 clones, 60% to 80% of them present only once. The sequencing input was PBMCs. The source is a male donor in good health and CMV-seronegative. Both conserved end residues are part of each CDR3. D genes are given only for firm matches. Not all rows give a size; the values are once, few, many and, for expanded clones, a class.

d_call j_call v_call clone_size cdr3_length cdr3_nt cdr3_aa
- TRBJ1-1 TRBV5-4 - 16 TGTGCCAGCAGCCTCGACTGGCAAAACCTGAACACTGAAGCTTTCTTT CASSLDWQNLNTEAFF
- TRBJ1-2 TRBV21-1 - 15 TGTGCCAGCAGCACTAGGACAGGAGGAACAAATGGCTACACCTTC CASSTRTGGTNGYTF
- TRBJ2-7 TRBV9 - 15 TGTGCCAGCAGCGTAGGGGGCGGGAAATCCAACGAGCAGTACTTC CASSVGGGKSNEQYF
TRBD1 TRBJ2-1 TRBV9 - 20 TGTGCCAGCAGCGTAGACGATGCGAGGACAGGGGGCAGGTCCTACAATGAGCAGTTCTTC CASSVDDARTGGRSYNEQFF
- TRBJ1-5 TRBV19 - 15 TGTGCCAGTAGTATATCGGGGTATAGCAATCAGCCCCAGCATTTT CASSISGYSNQPQHF
- TRBJ1-4 TRBV28 - 14 TGTGCCAGCAGTTTTCTCAGTACTAATGAAAAACTGTTTTTT CASSFLSTNEKLFF
- TRBJ2-2 TRBV27 - 16 TGTGCCAGCACCTCTCTTAATTTCCCGAACACCGGGGAGCTGTTTTTT CASTSLNFPNTGELFF
TRBD2 TRBJ2-1 TRBV4-1 - 17 TGCGCCAGCAGCCACGGCTTTAGCGGGGGGCGTCACAATGAGCAGTTCTTC CASSHGFSGGRHNEQFF
- TRBJ1-4 TRBV2 - 15 TGTGCCAGCACGGCAGGGCAGGTGAATAATGAAAAACTGTTTTTT CASTAGQVNNEKLFF
TRBD1 TRBJ1-1 TRBV9 - 15 TGTGCCAGCAGCGACACAGGGGCCGGGGACACTGAAGCTTTCTTT CASSDTGAGDTEAFF
- TRBJ2-7 TRBV15 - 13 TGTGCCACCAGCAGTTCCAGGGCCTACGAGCAGTACTTC CATSSSRAYEQYF
- TRBJ1-2 TRBV28 - 15 TGTGCCAGCAGTTTAGAGTTGTGGGCAGGGTCTGGCTACACCTTC CASSLELWAGSGYTF
TRBD1 TRBJ1-1 TRBV5-1 - 14 TGCGCCAGCCTACCCCTAGGGGGCGAAGGGACGCCTTTCTTT CASLPLGGEGTPFF
- TRBJ1-3 TRBV7-2 - 15 TGTGCCAGCAGCTTAACAGGAGACTCTGGAAACACCATATATTTT CASSLTGDSGNTIYF
TRBD2 TRBJ2-3 TRBV6-5 - 15 TGTGCCAGCAGTTCACTAGCGGCTAACACAGATACGCAGTATTTT CASSSLAANTDTQYF
TRBD1 TRBJ1-5 TRBV2 - 17 TGTGCCAGCAGTCTCCTCCCTACAGGGGGCGCCAATCAGCCCCAGCATTTT CASSLLPTGGANQPQHF
- TRBJ1-2 TRBV29-1 once 14 TGCAGCGTTATGGAACCCGGAGGCCCGCTGGGCTACACCTTC CSVMEPGGPLGYTF
TRBD2 TRBJ2-1 TRBV29-1 - 13 TGCAGCGCACGGACTAGCGGAAACAATGAGCAGTTCTTC CSARTSGNNEQFF
TRBD1 TRBJ2-7 TRBV7-9 - 14 TGTGCCAGCAGCTCTTGGGACAGGGGCAACGAGCAGTACTTC CASSSWDRGNEQYF
TRBD1 TRBJ1-5 TRBV2 - 15 TGTGCCAGCAGTGGCGGACAGGGGGCGAATCAGCCCCAGCATTTT CASSGGQGANQPQHF
- TRBJ2-7 TRBV9 - 15 TGTGCCAGCAGCGTAGATGACACACGCTCCTACGAGCAGTACTTC CASSVDDTRSYEQYF
- TRBJ2-5 TRBV27 - 15 TGTGCCAGCAGTTTAGAGGGCAGAGCGCGAGGGACCCAGTACTTC CASSLEGRARGTQYF
TRBD1 TRBJ2-7 TRBV27 - 14 TGTGCCAGCAGTTTCAGCGGACAGGACTACGAGCAGTACTTC CASSFSGQDYEQYF
- TRBJ2-3 TRBV6-5 - 14 TGTGCCAGCAGCGGGACTTTAAGCACAGATACGCAGTATTTT CASSGTLSTDTQYF
- TRBJ2-1 TRBV2 - 14 TGTGCCAGCCTGGGGGCTAGTTTTGTGAATGAGCAGTTCTTC CASLGASFVNEQFF
- TRBJ2-3 TRBV25-1 - 17 TGTGCCAGCGATGATAGCGGTGGCCCAGGTCTCACAGATACGCAGTATTTT CASDDSGGPGLTDTQYF
TRBD2 TRBJ2-1 TRBV5-8 - 13 TGTGCCAGCAATGGCGGGGGATACAATGAGCAGTTCTTC CASNGGGYNEQFF
- TRBJ1-5 TRBV7-9 - 15 TGTGCCAGCAGCTTAGGACAGCATAGCAATCAGCCCCAGCATTTT CASSLGQHSNQPQHF
- TRBJ1-1 TRBV25-1 - 12 TGTGCCAGCAGTAGCGGAAACGGTGAAGCTTTCTTT CASSSGNGEAFF
- TRBJ2-7 TRBV5-1 - 16 TGCGCCAGCAGCTTGAGGTCAGGAATACCTACCTACGAGCAGTACTTC CASSLRSGIPTYEQYF
TRBD1 TRBJ2-6 TRBV11-3 - 14 TGTGCCAGCAGCCCTCGGACAGGCGCCAACGTCCTGACTTTC CASSPRTGANVLTF
- TRBJ1-2 TRBV28 - 14 TGTGCCAGCATCCTTGGGGGACTTGGCTATGGCTACACCTTC CASILGGLGYGYTF
- TRBJ1-6 TRBV5-1 few 15 TGCGCCAGCAGCTATAACACGGCGGATAATTCACCCCTCCACTTT CASSYNTADNSPLHF
TRBD1 TRBJ1-2 TRBV5-6 - 14 TGTGCCAGCAGCTCCCACGACAGGGCCTGGGGCTACACCTTC CASSSHDRAWGYTF
TRBD1 TRBJ1-5 TRBV7-9 - 15 TGTGCCAGCAGCCCCGGGACAGCTAGCAATCAGCCCCAGCATTTT CASSPGTASNQPQHF
- TRBJ1-5 TRBV6-6 - 13 TGTGCCGTAACGACAGAGATCAATCAGCCCCAGCATTTT CAVTTEINQPQHF
- TRBJ2-7 TRBV14 - 15 TGTGCCAGCAGCCATTTTGGGCAGGGTTGGCACGAGCAGTACTTC CASSHFGQGWHEQYF
TRBD1 TRBJ1-1 TRBV14 - 16 TGTGCCAGCAGCCTCCCTGGACAGGGAGGCAACACTGAAGCTTTCTTT CASSLPGQGGNTEAFF
- TRBJ2-7 TRBV14 - 14 TGTGCCAGCAGCCACTACGGGGGAAGCTACGAGCAGTACTTC CASSHYGGSYEQYF
- TRBJ1-1 TRBV28 - 15 TGTGCCAGCAGTCTCCCCGACAGGTGGGGTACTGAAGCTTTCTTT CASSLPDRWGTEAFF
TRBD1 TRBJ1-2 TRBV6-5 - 14 TGTGCCAGCAGTCGACAGGGGGCGAACTATGGCTACACCTTC CASSRQGANYGYTF
- TRBJ2-2 TRBV5-1 - 16 TGCGCCAGCAGCTTGGATGCAGGGCGGAGAACCGGGGAGCTGTTTTTT CASSLDAGRRTGELFF
TRBD1 TRBJ2-3 TRBV7-9 - 15 TGTGCCAGCAGCTCTAGAGGACAGGGCGGCGGTACGCAGTATTTT CASSSRGQGGGTQYF
- TRBJ2-7 TRBV2 - 15 TGTGCCAGCAGTGAAGCGGTGCGGTGGCCCTACGAGCAGTACTTC CASSEAVRWPYEQYF
- TRBJ2-3 TRBV4-2 - 16 TGTGCCAGCAGCCAAGACGCACTAGCAGGCACAGATACGCAGTATTTT CASSQDALAGTDTQYF
- TRBJ1-4 TRBV7-9 - 14 TGTGCCAGCAGCTCCCAGGGAACTAATGAAAAACTGTTTTTT CASSSQGTNEKLFF
- TRBJ1-1 TRBV12-1 - 13 TGTGCCAGCAGCTCCCAGGGGACCCAATCGGCTTTCTTT CASSSQGTQSAFF
TRBD1 TRBJ2-5 TRBV30 - 14 TGTGCCTGGAAATCTGGGACAGGTCAAGAGACCCAGTACTTC CAWKSGTGQETQYF
- TRBJ1-5 TRBV27 few 13 TGTGCCAGCAGTACCTCAGACAGACAGCCCCAGCATTTT CASSTSDRQPQHF
- TRBJ1-3 TRBV18 - 16 TGTGCCAGCTCATCCGGACTCCCAAACTCTGGAAACACCATATATTTT CASSSGLPNSGNTIYF
- TRBJ2-7 TRBV9 - 15 TGTGCCAGCAGCGTAGGGCTAGGCCCGACCTACGAGCAGTACTTC CASSVGLGPTYEQYF
TRBD1 TRBJ1-1 TRBV6-4 - 14 TGTGCCAGCAGCACAGGGGGCTGGGACACTGAAGCTTTCTTT CASSTGGWDTEAFF
- TRBJ2-5 TRBV7-3 - 13 TGTGCCAGCAGCCCGGGTCCGCAAGAGACCCAGTACTTC CASSPGPQETQYF
- TRBJ2-7 TRBV25-1 few 13 TGTGCCAGCAGAGGAGCGGGCTACTACGAGCAGTACTTC CASRGAGYYEQYF
- TRBJ2-1 TRBV29-1 few 14 TGCAGCGTTGAATTGATATCGGGGTACAATGAGCAGTTCTTC CSVELISGYNEQFF